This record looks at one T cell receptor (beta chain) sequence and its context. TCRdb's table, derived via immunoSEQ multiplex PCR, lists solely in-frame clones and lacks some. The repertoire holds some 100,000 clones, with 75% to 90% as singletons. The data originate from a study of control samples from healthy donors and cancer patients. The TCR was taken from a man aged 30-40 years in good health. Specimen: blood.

The DNA of the CDR3 is TGTGCCAGCAGTGCCGCCGCGACAGGGGGAGATGAAAAACTGTTTTTT. It codes for CASSAAATGGDEKLFF. The chain joins TRBV6-4 to TRBJ1-4; 9 bases are a match to TRBD1. V dropped 4 bases and J dropped 6; count of bases not matched to a gene: 9. Germline-derived CDR1 and CDR2 are MRHNA and SNTAGT. The CDR3 is made up of 16 amino acids.